There are a few counts of the clone carrying this T cell receptor (beta chain). No antigen is known for it. The CDR3 length is 16 residues. J lost 3 bases, V lost 0 bases, and 5 bases had no gene match. Germline CDR1 and CDR2: LNHDA and SQIVND (reference sequence). There were TCR beta CDR3 regions amplified from RNA transcripts. During a first-round RT-PCR of the TCR CDR3, the HTBI primer set was used. TCRdb processed the multiplex PCR reads anew with MiXCR; each CDR3 protein has one entry. The sample yields more than 600,000 distinct CDR3 sequences, 16% seen once. Exclusion of a patient resulted from uncontrolled infection, other autoimmune disease, pregnancy or lactation. This record comes from a study of T cells in Graves' hyperthyroidism and ophthalmopathy. Study background: Specimen type is peripheral blood, collected at initial diagnosis prior to any treatment. Overall study findings and caveats: Most clonotypes expanded in the thyroid (above 0.001) were also present in blood. The model made its ophthalmopathy prediction, and onset followed a median around 6.9 months later.

The clonotype was recovered from a man between 18 and 35 years old with Graves' hyperthyroidism. What was sequenced was blood. The V gene is TRBV19, the J gene TRBJ1-2, with 9 bases aligning to TRBD1. CDR3 protein: CASSIDGDRAYYGYTF. CDR3 nucleotides: TGTGCCAGTAGTATAGACGGGGACAGGGCGTACTATGGCTACACCTTC.